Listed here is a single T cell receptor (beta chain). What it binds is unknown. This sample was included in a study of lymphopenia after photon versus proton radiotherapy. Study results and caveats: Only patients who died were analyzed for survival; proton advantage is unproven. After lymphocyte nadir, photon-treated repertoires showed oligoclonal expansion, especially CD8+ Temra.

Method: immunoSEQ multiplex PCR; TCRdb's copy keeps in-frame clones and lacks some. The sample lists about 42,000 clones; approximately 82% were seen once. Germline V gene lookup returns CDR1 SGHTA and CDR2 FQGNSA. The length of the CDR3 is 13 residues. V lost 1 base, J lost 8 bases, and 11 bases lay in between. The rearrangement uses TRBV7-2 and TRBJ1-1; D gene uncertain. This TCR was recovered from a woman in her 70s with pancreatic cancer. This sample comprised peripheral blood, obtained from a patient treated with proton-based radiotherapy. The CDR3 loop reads CASSLVSRNEAFF. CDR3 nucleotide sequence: TGTGCCAGCAGCTTAGTTTCCAGGAACGAAGCTTTCTTT. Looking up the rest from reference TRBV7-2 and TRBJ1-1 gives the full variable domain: GAGVSQSPSNKVTEKGKDVELRCDPISGHTALYWYRQSLGQGLEFLIYFQGNSAPDKSGLPSDRFSAERTGGSVSTLTIQRTQQEDSAVYLCASSLVSRNEAFFGQGTRLTVV.